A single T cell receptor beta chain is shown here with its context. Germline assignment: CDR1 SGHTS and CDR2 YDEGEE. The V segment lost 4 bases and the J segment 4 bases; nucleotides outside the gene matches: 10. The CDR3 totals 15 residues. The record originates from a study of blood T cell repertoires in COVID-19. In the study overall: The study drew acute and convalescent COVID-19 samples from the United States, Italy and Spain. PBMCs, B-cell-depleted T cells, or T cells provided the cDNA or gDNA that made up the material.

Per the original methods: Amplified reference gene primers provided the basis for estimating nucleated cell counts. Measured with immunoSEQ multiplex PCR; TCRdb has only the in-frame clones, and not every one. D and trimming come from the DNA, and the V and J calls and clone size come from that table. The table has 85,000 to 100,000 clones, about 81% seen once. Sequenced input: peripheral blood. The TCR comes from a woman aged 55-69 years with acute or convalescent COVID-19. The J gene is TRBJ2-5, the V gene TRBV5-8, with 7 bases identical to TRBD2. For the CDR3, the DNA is TGTGCCAGCAGCGTCATCAGCGGGGAACTAGAGACCCAGTACTTC. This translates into CASSVISGELETQYF.